The 31 T cell receptor beta chains reported below all come from one sample, sequenced in a study of blood T cell repertoires in COVID-19. Assay used: immunoSEQ multiplex PCR; TCRdb lists only in-frame clones, some missing. The table shows about 280,000 clones, with around 90% occurring only once. The sequencing sample was made of peripheral blood. The origin of the receptors is a man aged 18-30 years with active or convalescent COVID-19.

This sequence joins TRBV13 and TRBJ2-7; TRBD2 matches 15 bases. Germline V gene data show CDR1 as PRHDT and CDR2 as FYEKMQ (reference sequence). CDR3 size: 15 residues. V lost 4 bases, J lost 7 bases, and 5 bases stayed unmatched. CDR3 nucleotides: TGTGCCAGCAGCTCCGGACTAGCGGGGGGGCGTGAGCAGTACTTC. Translation: CASSSGLAGGREQYF.

The chain carries TRBV5-1 and TRBJ1-1; 8 bases align to TRBD1. CDR1 and CDR2 from the germline V gene are SGHRS and YFSETQ. With 3 bases clipped from V and 5 bases from J, the junction kept 9 bases outside the gene matches. This CDR3 contains 15 residues. The CDR3 sequence is CASSSTGVGATEAFF. The CDR3 DNA sequence: TGCGCCAGCAGCTCGACAGGGGTGGGCGCGACTGAAGCTTTCTTT.

There are a few counts of this clone. This chain joins TRBV7-9 and TRBJ1-2; D is ambiguous. Trimming removed 8 bases at V and 12 bases at J, with 25 bases between. The CDR3 contains 14 residues. Germline assignment: CDR1 SEHNR and CDR2 FQNEAQ (reference sequence). The CDR3 nucleotides are TGTGCCAGCTACCAGTTCCCGGGCTCCTCCGGGAACACCTTC. Its translation: CASYQFPGSSGNTF.

The chain employs TRBV4-1 and TRBJ1-2, with 7 bases aligning to TRBD1. In germline, CDR1 is MGHRA, CDR2 YSYEKL. The CDR3 length is 15 residues. With V trimmed by 3 bases and J by 2 bases, 6 bases remained unmatched. CDR3 nucleotide sequence: TGCGCCAGCAGCCAGGCCAAGGGACAGAACTATGGCTACACCTTC. Residues: CASSQAKGQNYGYTF.

The chain recombines TRBV29-1 with TRBJ2-7; 7 nucleotides match TRBD1. Germline V gene lookup returns CDR1 SQVTM and CDR2 ANQGSEA. This CDR3 contains 13 residues. V was clipped by 4 bases and J by 1 base; unmatched bases: 4. CDR3 coding DNA: TGCAGCGTTGTGGGGACAGATTCCTACGAGCAGTACTTC. Its translation is CSVVGTDSYEQYF.

The V and J genes are TRBV7-9 and TRBJ1-4; 7 bases fit TRBD1. Germline lookup yields CDR1 SEHNR and CDR2 FQNEAQ (reference sequence). V was clipped by 6 bases and J by 5 bases; unmatched bases: 15. There are 17 residues in the CDR3. CDR3 coding DNA: TGTGCCAGCAGTTCAGTCCGGCTGGGACAGAAGAATGAAAAACTGTTTTTT. It encodes CASSSVRLGQKNEKLFF.

CDR3 protein: CASRSGLAGTDTQYF. The CDR3 nucleotides are TGTGCCAGCAGATCCGGACTAGCTGGCACAGATACGCAGTATTTT. V is TRBV6-5 and J is TRBJ2-3; 8 nucleotides line up with TRBD2. In germline, CDR1 is MNHEY, CDR2 SVGAGI. The length of the CDR3 is 15 residues. Trimming cost V 6 bases and J 1 base; bases outside gene matches: 6.

CDR3 region: CASSSAGDTEAFF. The CDR3 DNA is TGTGCCAGCAGCTCCGCCGGGGACACTGAAGCTTTCTTT. The V and J genes are TRBV7-9 and TRBJ1-1; unclear D gene. There are 13 residues in the CDR3. V dropped 4 bases and J dropped 3 bases, with 9 bases sitting between them. The germline V gene encodes CDR1 SEHNR and CDR2 FQNEAQ (reference sequence).

With regard to this clone: Within the sample, other DNA sequences also encode this same CDR3. V and J are TRBV3-1 (or the pseudogene TRBV3-2) and TRBJ1-5; weak D call: TRBD1 (5 bases). Germline loops: CDR1 LGHDT, CDR2 YNNKEL (reference sequence). The V end lost 3 bases, the J end lost 0 bases, and 12 bases lay between the germline ends. The CDR3 is 16 residues long. The CDR3 spells CASSQGGVYSNQPQHF. The CDR3 DNA is TGTGCCAGCAGCCAGGGGGGAGTTTATAGCAATCAGCCCCAGCATTTT.

This clone was detected only once. V gene TRBV19 combines with J gene TRBJ1-2, with D possibly matching TRBD1 (6 bases). Trimming removed 5 bases at V and 1 base at J, with 11 bases between. CDR1 and CDR2 (germline): LNHDA, SQIVND (reference sequence). The CDR3 contains 14 residues. The CDR3 sequence: CASSWTAINYGYTF. In nucleotides, the CDR3 is TGTGCCAGTAGTTGGACAGCCATTAACTATGGCTACACCTTC.

This clone has only one observation. The V gene is TRBV6-5, the J gene TRBJ1-1; D remains unclear. The CDR3 runs 14 residues. Trimming pared 6 bases from V and 4 bases from J, leaving 15 bases between. The germline V gene encodes CDR1 MNHEY and CDR2 SVGAGI. CDR3 coding DNA: TGTGCCAGCAGCTCAAGCCTCCTGATCACTGAAGCTTTCTTT. Translation gives CASSSSLLITEAFF.

This clone was counted only a few times. The chain joins TRBV6-1 to TRBJ2-1; D gene unclear. Germline V gives CDR1 MNHNS, CDR2 SASEGT. Trimming shortened V by 1 base and J by 5 bases, and 9 bases separated the two germline ends. The CDR3 has 14 residues. The DNA for the CDR3 is TGTGCCAGCAGTGAAGGTAGTATGAACAATGAGCAGTTCTTC. It specifies CASSEGSMNNEQFF.

The chain links TRBV27 to TRBJ1-1; a possible D gene is TRBD1 (5 bases). The CDR3 runs 12 residues. Trimming left V 5 bases short and J 1 base short, with 5 bases between. Per germline, CDR1 MNHEY and CDR2 SMNVEV (reference sequence). In nucleotides, the CDR3 is TGTGCCAGCAGTACAGGGAACACTGAAGCTTTCTTT. It specifies CASSTGNTEAFF.

V usage is TRBV18 and J usage is TRBJ1-4, with a possible D match to TRBD1 (5 bases). Trimming removed 4 bases from V and 7 bases from J, with 13 bases in between. The CDR3 has 14 residues. Germline assignment: CDR1 KGHSH and CDR2 LQKENI. CDR3 in DNA: TGTGCCAGCTCACGGGAAGAAAGGGGTGAAAAACTGTTTTTT. It specifies CASSREERGEKLFF.

The chain joins TRBV5-4 to TRBJ2-7; weak D call: TRBD2 (6 bases). Germline CDR1 is SGHNT and CDR2 is YYREEE (reference sequence). The V end was cut by 3 bases, the J end by 3 bases, with 22 bases between. The CDR3 has 17 residues. The CDR3 protein is CASSSTGLGGVGYEQYF. CDR3 bases: TGTGCCAGCAGCTCTACGGGATTGGGGGGAGTAGGCTACGAGCAGTACTTC.

The rearrangement uses TRBV1 and TRBJ1-2. TRBV1 constitutes a pseudogene. This CDR3 has 12 amino acids. CDR3 in amino acids: CTSSHTLYGYTF. The CDR3 DNA follows: TGCACCAGCAGCCACACCCTATATGGCTACACCTTC.

The J gene is TRBJ2-6, the V gene TRBV9; maybe TRBD1 (5 bases). CDR1 and CDR2 (germline): SGDLS, YYNGEE. This CDR3 contains 17 residues. Trimming took off 2 bases at V and 1 base at J, with 13 bases between the two ends. The DNA for the CDR3 is TGTGCCAGCAGCGTTTACCAGGGAAGTTCTGGGGCCAACGTCCTGACTTTC. It translates to CASSVYQGSSGANVLTF. The full variable domain, completed using reference TRBV9 and TRBJ2-6, is DSGVTQTPKHLITATGQRVTLRCSPRSGDLSVYWYQQSLDQGLQFLIQYYNGEERAKGNILERFSAQQFPDLHSELNLSSLELGDSALYFCASSVYQGSSGANVLTFGAGSRLTVL.

The chain has TRBV6-6 and TRBJ2-5, with 9 positions matching TRBD2. After removal of 2 bases from V and 4 bases from J, the junction contained 5 bases not matched to a gene. The germline CDR1 and CDR2 sequences are MNHNY and SVGAGI (reference sequence). The CDR3 loop spans 15 amino acids. This CDR3 reads CASSYGGTSSETQYF. The CDR3 DNA reads TGTGCCAGCAGTTACGGCGGGACTAGCTCAGAGACCCAGTACTTC.

The chain has TRBV5-5 and TRBJ2-5; 13 bases match TRBD2. CDR1 is SGHKS and CDR2 is YYEKEE in the germline V gene (reference sequence). The CDR3 contains 17 residues. The junction had 10 bases not matched to a gene; V was cut back by 3 bases and J by 5 bases. CDR3 sequence (DNA): TGTGCCAGCAGCTACCTGACTAGCGGGGGGCCAGGGGAGACCCAGTACTTC. Translating it yields CASSYLTSGGPGETQYF.

V usage is TRBV2 and J usage is TRBJ2-1, with 13 bases matching TRBD2. Trimming took 7 bases from V and 5 from J; bases not matched to a gene: 8. There are 16 residues in the CDR3. CDR1 SNHLY and CDR2 FYNNEI come from the germline V gene. The CDR3 loop is CASKGTSGVLDNEQFF. CDR3 bases: TGTGCCAGCAAGGGGACTAGCGGGGTATTAGACAATGAGCAGTTCTTC.

The chain uses TRBV13 and TRBJ2-1; no definite D call. This CDR3 is built from 11 residues. The germline V gene has CDR1 PRHDT and CDR2 FYEKMQ (reference sequence). With 5 bases removed from V and 9 bases from J, the gap between germline ends came to 8 bases. The DNA of the CDR3 is TGTGCCAGCAGCATTTCTACTGAGCAGTTCTTC. Amino acid sequence: CASSISTEQFF.

This chain links TRBV6-6 with TRBJ2-1, with 10 bases identical to TRBD1. V lost 2 bases and J lost 3; bases outside the gene matches: 4. The germline V gene encodes CDR1 MNHNY and CDR2 SVGAGI (reference sequence). CDR3 length: 16 amino acids. The chain's CDR3 is CASSYGRTGGYNEQFF. As DNA, the CDR3 is TGTGCCAGCAGTTACGGCCGGACAGGGGGCTACAATGAGCAGTTCTTC.

This chain connects TRBV5-1 to TRBJ2-7, with 7 bases identical to TRBD2. CDR3 size: 16 residues. The J segment lost 6 bases and the V segment lost 4 bases, leaving 16 bases of the junction unmatched. Per germline, CDR1 SGHRS and CDR2 YFSETQ. The CDR3 bases are TGCGCCAGCAGCGGTACAACGGGGGGAAGCCGACGCGAGCAGTACTTC. This encodes CASSGTTGGSRREQYF.

The rearrangement uses TRBV3-1 (or the pseudogene TRBV3-2) and TRBJ2-3; a possible D gene is TRBD2 (5 bases). V gave up 8 bases and J gave up 0 bases, with 9 bases separating them. The CDR3 consists of 13 residues. CDR1 LGHDT and CDR2 YNNKEL come from the germline V gene (reference sequence). The CDR3 bases are TGTGCCAGCGAGGGCCCAAGCACAGATACGCAGTATTTT. Its protein is CASEGPSTDTQYF.

The V gene is TRBV2, the J gene TRBJ2-5, with 12 bases that match TRBD2. This CDR3 has 16 amino acids. The germline V gene encodes CDR1 SNHLY and CDR2 FYNNEI. With 4 bases clipped from V and 4 bases from J, the junction kept 7 bases outside the gene matches. CDR3 amino acids: CASSASLAGGRETQYF. For the CDR3, the DNA is TGTGCCAGCAGTGCCTCCCTAGCGGGGGGGAGAGAGACCCAGTACTTC.

The V and J genes are TRBV5-5 and TRBJ1-5; maybe TRBD1 (6 bases). Germline loops: CDR1 SGHKS, CDR2 YYEKEE (reference sequence). Trimming stripped 4 bases from V and 2 bases from J, with 10 bases between. The CDR3 consists of 14 residues. The CDR3 spells CASSPAGGNQPQHF. Written as DNA, the CDR3 is TGTGCCAGCAGCCCCGCAGGGGGCAATCAGCCCCAGCATTTT.

The rearrangement links TRBV5-4 to TRBJ2-7; TRBD1 is a possible D gene (6 bases). CDR1 and CDR2 from the germline V gene are SGHNT and YYREEE (reference sequence). Trimming shortened V by 1 base and J by 6 bases, and 14 bases separated the two germline ends. This CDR3 region has 14 residues. The chain's CDR3 is CASSLWARGGEQYF. The CDR3 DNA is TGTGCCAGCAGCTTGTGGGCCAGGGGCGGCGAGCAGTACTTC.

The chain has TRBV9 and TRBJ2-2, with 13 bases lining up with TRBD2. The ends lost 2 bases at V and 5 bases at J; junction bases unmatched: 0. The CDR3 covers 15 residues. CDR1 SGDLS and CDR2 YYNGEE come from the germline V gene. The CDR3 sequence is CASSVTSGGTGELFF. The CDR3 coding sequence is TGTGCCAGCAGCGTGACTAGCGGGGGGACCGGGGAGCTGTTTTTT.

The V and J genes are TRBV18 and TRBJ1-2, with D unresolved. The V and J ends lost 3 bases and 8 bases respectively, with 13 bases between them. Germline V CDR1 and CDR2: KGHSH, LQKENI. The CDR3 has 13 residues. CDR3 sequence: CASSPEQIGGYTF. Here the CDR3 DNA reads TGTGCCAGCTCACCTGAACAGATTGGAGGCTACACCTTC.

The rearrangement links TRBV5-1 to TRBJ1-1; possibly TRBD1 for D (5 bases). The CDR3 is made up of 13 amino acids. CDR1 and CDR2 from the germline V gene are SGHRS and YFSETQ. Deletions cut 2 bases from V and 7 bases from J, with 12 bases between. The CDR3 region is CASSLPQGGEAFF. DNA for the CDR3: TGCGCCAGCAGCTTACCCCAGGGCGGTGAAGCTTTCTTT.

The CDR3 loop reads CASSQFRGGELFF. In DNA form, the CDR3 reads TGTGCCAGCAGCCAGTTCCGGGGCGGGGAGCTGTTTTTT. The chain carries TRBV16 and TRBJ2-2; possibly TRBD2 for D (5 bases). Trimming removed 3 bases at V and 7 bases at J, with 9 bases between. The CDR3 is 13 residues long. The germline CDR1 and CDR2 sequences are KGHSY and FQNENV.